A selection of T cell receptor beta chains follows, all from one sample in a study of T-cell memory formation after mild COVID-19. In TCRdb, the 5' RACE reads were re-called with MiXCR into one record per CDR3 protein. The repertoire consists of hundreds of thousands of distinct CDR3 sequences, with around 28% occurring once and the leading ten covering around an eighth. The specimen was PBMCs or a T cell subset sorted from them (not recorded which). The receptors stem from an adult woman who had mild COVID-19 (a few samples of this study predate the infection). Cell type and time point are not known. Both conserved end residues are part of each CDR3.

>TRBJ1-2|TRBV5-1
CASSFQGAGDGYTF
>TRBJ2-4|TRBV18
CASSPLASGGEAKNIQYF
>TRBJ2-5|TRBV7-7
CASSPRLAGGGETQYF
>TRBJ2-4|TRBV12-3/TRBV12-4
CASSLEGGTLGRNIQYF
>TRBJ1-1|TRBV29-1
CSAETNTEAFF
>TRBJ2-1|TRBV7-2
CASSLVDSPYNEQFF
>TRBJ2-7|TRBV7-3
CASSPGPQQDEQYF
>TRBJ2-5|TRBV10-3
CATGTSGNQETQYF
>TRBJ2-3|TRBV7-2
CASSLLGQLSTDTQYF
>TRBJ1-5|TRBV20-1
CSASPIQAMRNQPQHF
>TRBJ2-1|TRBV30
CAWSTQRRLLYNEQFF
>TRBJ2-7|TRBV7-9
CASSSMSGGPYEQYF
>TRBJ2-5|TRBV20-1
CSARDLAQGTRETQYF
>TRBJ2-1|TRBV7-2
CASRLVSSYNEQFF
>TRBJ1-5|TRBV20-1
CSAATALRGGPQHF
>TRBJ2-7|TRBV20-1
CSAAGGVLEQYF
>TRBJ2-3|TRBV4-1
CASSQGIKEDTQYF
>TRBJ2-3|TRBV7-8
CASSPGTGYADTQYF
>TRBJ2-2|TRBV7-2
CASSSYGGLTGELFF
>TRBJ2-7|TRBV15
CATGCEQYF
>TRBJ2-2|TRBV30
CACRSGLRVGELFF
>TRBJ2-7|TRBV20-1
CSARLAASYEQYF
>TRBJ1-6|TRBV7-8
CASSSGPNSPLHF
>TRBJ1-4|TRBV10-3
CAISDRDRDEKLFF
>TRBJ2-1|TRBV7-2
CASSSLPGLAKNYNEQFF
>TRBJ2-7|TRBV15
CATSRELRFGPYEQYF
>TRBJ1-6|TRBV6-2/TRBV6-3
CASRDSGTSYNSPLHF
>TRBJ2-7|TRBV24-1
CATRTNSGHSYEQYF
>TRBJ1-2|TRBV29-1
CSVDLGLTFYGYTF
>TRBJ2-7|TRBV18
CASSESGTVTYEQYF
>TRBJ1-2|TRBV5-5
CASSLHAGDYGYTF
>TRBJ2-7|TRBV24-1
CATSDLDRSSYEQYF
>TRBJ1-2|TRBV4-1
CASSQGRGDYGYTF
>TRBJ2-7|TRBV5-1
CASSLEGREYEQYF
>TRBJ1-2|TRBV12-3/TRBV12-4
CASTLGRRGYTF
>TRBJ2-3|TRBV20-1
CSARGGRASADTQYF
>TRBJ2-1|TRBV3-1
CASSPRLAGDWFF
>TRBJ1-1|TRBV24-1
CATSIPGRTEAFF
>TRBJ2-3|TRBV9
CASSVGTGALDTQYF
>TRBJ1-2|TRBV29-1
CSVSGGDNYGYTF